Listed below are T cell receptor beta chains from one sample, sequenced in a study of beta chain features in type 1 diabetes. Some clones are missing from TCRdb's copy, which holds only in-frame ones; the method was immunoSEQ multiplex PCR. The repertoire holds around 300,000 clones, with approximately 8% as singletons. The sample comprised central memory CD4+ T cells from blood. Receptors were obtained from a woman aged 18-29 years in good health. CDR3s include the opening cysteine and the closing phenylalanine or tryptophan. The D gene is left open where the match is weak. Clone size is given for some rows only: seen once, a few or many times, or a class if the clone is expanded.

J gene: TRBJ1-6; V gene: TRBV28; D gene: .; clone size: many; CDR3 DNA: TGTGCCAGCAAGACAGGTTTAGGTTCACCCCTCCACTTT; CDR3 protein: CASKTGLGSPLHF
J gene: TRBJ2-1; V gene: TRBV7-9; D gene: .; clone size: many; CDR3 DNA: TGTGCCAGCAGCTTATCCCATGTGGATGAGCAGTTCTTC; CDR3 protein: CASSLSHVDEQFF
J gene: TRBJ1-1; V gene: TRBV19; D gene: .; clone size: .; CDR3 DNA: TGTGCCAGTAGTATAGAAGCGTACACTGAAGCTTTCTTT; CDR3 protein: CASSIEAYTEAFF
J gene: TRBJ1-1; V gene: TRBV7-2; D gene: TRBD1; clone size: .; CDR3 DNA: TGTGCCAGCAGCCTAGTAGGGACAGATGGCGCTTTCTTT; CDR3 protein: CASSLVGTDGAFF
J gene: TRBJ2-5; V gene: TRBV9; D gene: .; clone size: .; CDR3 DNA: TGTGCCAGCAGCGTGGGGATGGAAGAGACCCAGTACTTC; CDR3 protein: CASSVGMEETQYF
J gene: TRBJ1-3; V gene: TRBV4-1; D gene: .; clone size: few; CDR3 DNA: TGCGCCAGCAGCCCCCAGGGGACCACTGGAAACACCATATATTTT; CDR3 protein: CASSPQGTTGNTIYF
J gene: TRBJ1-5; V gene: TRBV5-1; D gene: TRBD1; clone size: few; CDR3 DNA: TGTGCCAGCAGCCGGGGACAGGGAAGGGACCAGCCCCAGCATTTT; CDR3 protein: CASSRGQGRDQPQHF
J gene: TRBJ2-5; V gene: TRBV28; D gene: TRBD2; clone size: many; CDR3 DNA: TGTGCCAGCAGTTTATTGGCGGGGGGGGTAGAGACCCAGTACTTC; CDR3 protein: CASSLLAGGVETQYF
J gene: TRBJ2-1; V gene: TRBV10-3; D gene: .; clone size: few; CDR3 DNA: TGTGCCAGCAGTCACAGGGTTTCAAGCTCCTACAATGAGCAGTTCTTC; CDR3 protein: CASSHRVSSSYNEQFF
J gene: TRBJ2-3; V gene: TRBV7-9; D gene: .; clone size: many; CDR3 DNA: TGTGCCAGCAGTTCCACAGATACGCAGTATTTT; CDR3 protein: CASSSTDTQYF
J gene: TRBJ1-5; V gene: TRBV5-6; D gene: .; clone size: .; CDR3 DNA: TGTGCCAGCAGCTCAGGGATTTCGACCCGCCATCAGCCCCAGCATTTT; CDR3 protein: CASSSGISTRHQPQHF
J gene: TRBJ2-5; V gene: TRBV21-1; D gene: .; clone size: few; CDR3 DNA: TGTGCCAGGGGCCCCGGGACCGATGGACAAGAGACCCAGTACTTC; CDR3 protein: CARGPGTDGQETQYF
J gene: TRBJ1-2; V gene: TRBV9; D gene: .; clone size: many; CDR3 DNA: TGTGCCAGCAGCGGTCCATACAATGGCTACACCTTC; CDR3 protein: CASSGPYNGYTF
J gene: TRBJ2-3; V gene: TRBV10-3; D gene: .; clone size: few; CDR3 DNA: TGTGCCATCAGTGCCGACCCGGCGGGAGATACGCAGTATTTT; CDR3 protein: CAISADPAGDTQYF
J gene: TRBJ1-5; V gene: TRBV30; D gene: TRBD1; clone size: .; CDR3 DNA: TGTGCCTGGAGTTCAGGGGGATACCAGCCCCAGCATTTT; CDR3 protein: CAWSSGGYQPQHF
J gene: TRBJ2-1; V gene: TRBV7-9; D gene: TRBD2; clone size: many; CDR3 DNA: TGTGCCAGCAGCTTAGCACCGGGACTAGCGCGAAACAATGAGCAGTTCTTC; CDR3 protein: CASSLAPGLARNNEQFF
J gene: TRBJ1-1; V gene: TRBV6-5; D gene: .; clone size: .; CDR3 DNA: TGTGCCAGCAGTTGGGGAGGATCGACGGGGGCTTTCTTT; CDR3 protein: CASSWGGSTGAFF
J gene: TRBJ2-7; V gene: TRBV9; D gene: .; clone size: .; CDR3 DNA: TGTGCCAGCAGCGTTGGTCTAGGGAACGAGCAGTACTTC; CDR3 protein: CASSVGLGNEQYF
J gene: TRBJ1-5; V gene: TRBV2; D gene: .; clone size: few; CDR3 DNA: TGTGCCAGCAGTATACCGGGATCGGGCAATCAGCCCCAGCATTTT; CDR3 protein: CASSIPGSGNQPQHF
J gene: TRBJ1-1; V gene: TRBV28; D gene: TRBD1; clone size: .; CDR3 DNA: TGTGCCACCAAGACAGGGGGCGCATCTTCTGAAGCTTTCTTT; CDR3 protein: CATKTGGASSEAFF
J gene: TRBJ1-1; V gene: TRBV6-6; D gene: .; clone size: many; CDR3 DNA: TGTGCCAGCGGGAATCCGAACACTGAAGCTTTCTTT; CDR3 protein: CASGNPNTEAFF
J gene: TRBJ1-2; V gene: TRBV6-6; D gene: TRBD1; clone size: few; CDR3 DNA: TGTGCCAGCGGAGAGGGGATACAGGGGCCCTATGGCTACACCTTC; CDR3 protein: CASGEGIQGPYGYTF
J gene: TRBJ2-3; V gene: TRBV7-2; D gene: .; clone size: few; CDR3 DNA: TGTGCCAGCAGCTTCAGCTGGGGCACAGATACGCAGTATTTT; CDR3 protein: CASSFSWGTDTQYF
J gene: TRBJ1-1; V gene: TRBV6-5; D gene: .; clone size: .; CDR3 DNA: TGTGCCAGCACCCTTAACTTTTTGAACACTGAAGCTTTCTTT; CDR3 protein: CASTLNFLNTEAFF
J gene: TRBJ1-5; V gene: TRBV10-3; D gene: .; clone size: few; CDR3 DNA: TGTGCCATCAGTGAAACAGGCCTCGGCAATCAGCCCCAGCATTTT; CDR3 protein: CAISETGLGNQPQHF
J gene: TRBJ2-1; V gene: TRBV19; D gene: .; clone size: .; CDR3 DNA: TGTGCCAGTAGCTCCTACAATGAGCAGTTCTTC; CDR3 protein: CASSSYNEQFF
J gene: TRBJ1-4; V gene: TRBV14; D gene: .; clone size: many; CDR3 DNA: TGTGCCAGCAGCCCGATTGGCTCCCGCTTGTCTAATGAAAAACTGTTTTTT; CDR3 protein: CASSPIGSRLSNEKLFF
J gene: TRBJ1-2; V gene: TRBV6-1; D gene: .; clone size: many; CDR3 DNA: TGTGCCAGCAGTGAATCTACGTTGGGGGCCTCTGGCTACACCTTC; CDR3 protein: CASSESTLGASGYTF
J gene: TRBJ1-1; V gene: TRBV5-1; D gene: .; clone size: .; CDR3 DNA: TGCGCCAGCAGCCCGGGACACAGAAACACTGAAGCTTTCTTT; CDR3 protein: CASSPGHRNTEAFF
J gene: TRBJ2-1; V gene: TRBV2; D gene: .; clone size: many; CDR3 DNA: TGTGCCAGCAGTGATGGGGTTACGCAGTTCTTC; CDR3 protein: CASSDGVTQFF
J gene: TRBJ2-3; V gene: TRBV5-1; D gene: TRBD2; clone size: .; CDR3 DNA: TGCGCCAGCGGACTAGCGGGGGGCGTTGGCACAGATACGCAGTATTTT; CDR3 protein: CASGLAGGVGTDTQYF
J gene: TRBJ1-2; V gene: TRBV7-2; D gene: .; clone size: many; CDR3 DNA: TGTGCCAGCAGCTCCTACGAGGGGGGAAATGGCTACACCTTC; CDR3 protein: CASSSYEGGNGYTF
J gene: TRBJ1-6; V gene: TRBV29-1; D gene: .; clone size: few; CDR3 DNA: TGCAGCGTTGAAGATCAGCAGTATAATTCACCCCTCCACTTT; CDR3 protein: CSVEDQQYNSPLHF
J gene: TRBJ2-3; V gene: TRBV4-3; D gene: .; clone size: many; CDR3 DNA: TGCGCCAGCAGCCAAGATCTCGCTAGCTCGGCAGATACGCAGTATTTT; CDR3 protein: CASSQDLASSADTQYF
J gene: TRBJ1-1; V gene: TRBV7-3; D gene: .; clone size: .; CDR3 DNA: TGTGCCAGCAGCTTAGGAGGTTCTAAGAACACTGAAGCTTTCTTT; CDR3 protein: CASSLGGSKNTEAFF
J gene: TRBJ2-3; V gene: TRBV28; D gene: .; clone size: many; CDR3 DNA: TGTGCCAGCCCCGGGTGGACGCAGTATTTT; CDR3 protein: CASPGWTQYF
J gene: TRBJ1-1; V gene: TRBV7-9; D gene: .; clone size: .; CDR3 DNA: TGTGCCAGCAGCCGCGAACAGGCAAACACTGAAGCTTTCTTT; CDR3 protein: CASSREQANTEAFF
J gene: TRBJ1-1; V gene: TRBV29-1; D gene: .; clone size: .; CDR3 DNA: TGCAGCGTTGTGCGGGGGCAGAGGGAGGCTTTCTTT; CDR3 protein: CSVVRGQREAFF
J gene: TRBJ1-2; V gene: TRBV6-1; D gene: .; clone size: .; CDR3 DNA: TGTGCCAGCAGTGAAGCAGGTTCGCACGGCTACACCTTC; CDR3 protein: CASSEAGSHGYTF
J gene: TRBJ2-5; V gene: TRBV7-2; D gene: .; clone size: few; CDR3 DNA: TGTGCCAGCAGCTTGGGCAGGGGCCGCTTCCGAGAGGACCAGTACTTC; CDR3 protein: CASSLGRGRFREDQYF
J gene: TRBJ2-1; V gene: TRBV7-2; D gene: .; clone size: few; CDR3 DNA: TGTGCCAGCAGCTTATGGGAGGGGGGAAACAATGAGCAGTTCTTC; CDR3 protein: CASSLWEGGNNEQFF
J gene: TRBJ2-5; V gene: TRBV7-2; D gene: .; clone size: few; CDR3 DNA: TGTGCCAGCAGCTTTACAGGGATGGGGACCCAGTACTTC; CDR3 protein: CASSFTGMGTQYF
J gene: TRBJ2-1; V gene: TRBV5-4; D gene: .; clone size: .; CDR3 DNA: TGTGCCAGCAGCCTGCTGGACAGAAACAATGAGCAGTTCTTC; CDR3 protein: CASSLLDRNNEQFF
J gene: TRBJ2-5; V gene: TRBV5-1; D gene: .; clone size: few; CDR3 DNA: TGCGCCAGCAGCTTGACAGCTCAAGAGACCCAGTACTTC; CDR3 protein: CASSLTAQETQYF
J gene: TRBJ2-1; V gene: TRBV7-2; D gene: .; clone size: .; CDR3 DNA: TGTGCCAGCAGCATCCAGGGCTTCAATGAGCAGTTCTTC; CDR3 protein: CASSIQGFNEQFF
J gene: TRBJ2-1; V gene: TRBV28; D gene: TRBD1; clone size: .; CDR3 DNA: TGTGCCAGCAGTGGGGACAGGCGGAGGTACAATGAGCAGTTCTTC; CDR3 protein: CASSGDRRRYNEQFF
J gene: TRBJ1-1; V gene: TRBV27; D gene: .; clone size: .; CDR3 DNA: TGTGCCAGCAGGCCAACAAGGTCGGGCACTGAAGCTTTCTTT; CDR3 protein: CASRPTRSGTEAFF
J gene: TRBJ1-2; V gene: TRBV10-3; D gene: .; clone size: .; CDR3 DNA: TGTGCCATCAGTGACCGGGGGATGGATGGCTACACCTTC; CDR3 protein: CAISDRGMDGYTF
J gene: TRBJ1-6; V gene: TRBV27; D gene: .; clone size: .; CDR3 DNA: TGTGCCAGCAGTTTAGAGGGATATAATTCACCCCTCCACTTT; CDR3 protein: CASSLEGYNSPLHF
J gene: TRBJ2-3; V gene: TRBV27; D gene: .; clone size: few; CDR3 DNA: TGTGCCAGCAGTTTCCGGGACCCAATTCGCACAGATACGCAGTATTTT; CDR3 protein: CASSFRDPIRTDTQYF
J gene: TRBJ2-1; V gene: TRBV5-4; D gene: .; clone size: .; CDR3 DNA: TGTGCCAGCAGCTTGTGGCAGGGCTCCTACAATGAGCAGTTCTTC; CDR3 protein: CASSLWQGSYNEQFF
J gene: TRBJ2-7; V gene: TRBV7-8; D gene: .; clone size: many; CDR3 DNA: TGTGCCAGCAACTCCGGGACGGGGTCCCGCGAGCAGTACTTC; CDR3 protein: CASNSGTGSREQYF
J gene: TRBJ2-2; V gene: TRBV7-9; D gene: .; clone size: many; CDR3 DNA: TGTGCCAGCAGCTTATTGAACACCGGGGAGCTGTTTTTT; CDR3 protein: CASSLLNTGELFF